Given below is one T cell receptor (beta chain) in context. This sample was included in a study of T-cell reconstitution after alpha-beta-depleted transplantation in children. Preparation of the TCRbeta library involved a method that used unique molecular identifiers. Via MiXCR, TCRdb re-called the PCR reads, giving one row per CDR3 protein. This table holds fewer than 550,000 distinct CDR3 sequences, roughly 11% found once. The clonotype comes from a female patient between 2 and 15 years old who had a stem cell transplant for aplastic anemia, so the T cells may come from the graft donor. The sequenced sample was PBMCs, mostly from graft donor cells, obtained 180 days after TCRalphabeta/CD19-depleted stem cell transplant.

In DNA form, the CDR3 reads TGCAGTGCTAGTGCCCCATCGCCGGCTTACAATGAGCAGTTCTTC. It codes for CSASAPSPAYNEQFF. The V and J genes are TRBV20-1 and TRBJ2-1; no clear D. The CDR3 loop spans 15 amino acids. Germline values: CDR1 DFQATT, CDR2 SNEGSKA (reference sequence). V was trimmed by 3 bases and J by 4 bases, leaving 16 bases between them.